This TCR beta chain stems from a study of shared clonotypes between healthy human individuals. General observations from the study: What limited the represented genetic and exposure-history diversity was the small number of donors.

Unmatched junction bases numbered 3, after V lost 5 bases and J lost 5 bases. The length of the CDR3 is 15 residues. CDR1 and CDR2 from the germline V gene are SGHTA and FQGNSA. The sample holds many counts of this clone. Its target is unknown. Profiled with immunoSEQ multiplex PCR; TCRdb holds only in-frame clones, not every one. The sample contains 470,000 or so clones, over 75% of which appear only once. The J gene is TRBJ2-3, the V gene TRBV7-2, with 14 positions matching TRBD2. This TCR derives from a woman aged 40 to 49 in good health. Some clones in this sample may be carry-over from other donors' samples. The material sequenced was PBMCs. The CDR3 is CASSRLAGGIDTQYF. The CDR3 coding sequence is TGTGCCAGCAGCCGACTAGCGGGAGGGATAGATACGCAGTATTTT.